Sequencing of this T cell receptor (beta chain) was carried out in a study of shared clonotypes between healthy human individuals. Study-wide points: Genetic and exposure-history diversity was limited by the small donor number.

Those who donated, Caucasian adults without exception, all lived in Nashville, Tennessee. An assay was performed, and its level was deep. Per the original methods: Junction-only immunoSEQ sequences carried no quality scores, so filtering differed. Sequenced by immunoSEQ multiplex PCR; TCRdb stores in-frame clones only, minus some. V, J and clone size are taken as reported in that table, and D and trimming were inferred from the DNA itself. The repertoire holds some 470,000 clones, with roughly four fifths as singletons. Many counts were recorded for this clone. Its antigen is currently unknown. This TCR was sampled from a woman aged 40 to 55 in good health. Some clones in this sample may be carry-over from other donors' samples. The material sequenced was PBMCs.

In DNA, the CDR3 is TGTGCCACCAGCAGGGCCTGGGGCAGGGTGGGTGACGAGCAGTACTTC. This translates into CATSRAWGRVGDEQYF. V gene TRBV15 combines with J gene TRBJ2-7; TRBD1 is a possible D gene (5 bases). V was clipped by 3 bases and J by 5 bases, with 20 bases between them. CDR3 length: 16 amino acids. CDR1 is LNHNV, CDR2 YYDKDF, per germline (reference sequence). Variable domain in full (rest from reference TRBV15 and TRBJ2-7): DAMVIQNPRYQVTQFGKPVTLSCSQTLNHNVMYWYQQKSSQAPKLLFHYYDKDFNNEADTPDNFQSRRPNTSFCFLDIRSPGLGDTAMYLCATSRAWGRVGDEQYFGPGTRLTVT.